One sample yielded the 22 T cell receptor beta chains listed below, sequenced in a study of blood T cell repertoires in COVID-19. The repertoire was sequenced with immunoSEQ multiplex PCR; TCRdb's copy has only in-frame clones and lacks some. Of around 250,000 clones in the sample, about 88% were seen once. The sample consisted of peripheral blood. The receptors come from a man aged 18 to 29 with active or convalescent COVID-19.

V and J are TRBV18 and TRBJ2-7; TRBD2 might be the D (6 bases). The V and J ends lost 1 base and 0 bases respectively, with 10 bases between them. Germline assignment: CDR1 KGHSH and CDR2 LQKENI. There are 15 residues in the CDR3. CDR3 amino acids: CASSPQDYSSYEQYF. The CDR3 DNA is TGTGCCAGCTCACCACAGGACTACTCCTCCTACGAGCAGTACTTC.

This CDR3 is CASSSSDSPRPFSETQYF. The CDR3 DNA reads TGTGCCAGCAGTTCATCGGACTCACCCCGCCCGTTTTCTGAGACCCAGTACTTC. This chain connects TRBV6-2 or TRBV6-3 to TRBJ2-5; TRBD2 is a possible D gene (5 bases). Trimming took off 4 bases at V and 5 bases at J, with 26 bases between the two ends. The CDR3 is 18 amino acids. The germline CDR1 and CDR2 sequences are MNHEY and SVGEGT.

This chain links TRBV4-2 with TRBJ1-3; no reliable D call. CDR1 is LGHNA and CDR2 is YNFKEQ in the germline V gene. Trimming took off 0 bases at V and 4 bases at J, with 13 bases between the two ends. There are 16 residues in the CDR3. The chain's CDR3 is CASSQDKWEAGNTIYF. The DNA of the CDR3 is TGTGCCAGCAGCCAAGATAAGTGGGAGGCGGGAAACACCATATATTTT.

This clone has ten or more counts. The chain carries TRBV9 and TRBJ1-4; D is unclear. The CDR3 sequence is 12 residues long. The V end was cut by 4 bases, the J end by 8 bases, with 9 bases between. Per germline, CDR1 SGDLS and CDR2 YYNGEE. Here the CDR3 DNA reads TGTGCCAGCAGCCTCAACTCCGAAAAACTGTTTTTT. As protein: CASSLNSEKLFF.

Written as DNA, the CDR3 is TGTGCCTGGACGGGGGCGGCGGGAGATTCACCCCTCCACTTT. Its translation is CAWTGAAGDSPLHF. The J gene is TRBJ1-6, the V gene TRBV30; D might be TRBD1 (6 bases). The V and J ends lost 4 bases and 8 bases respectively, with 15 bases between them. Germline V lookup: CDR1 GTSNPN, CDR2 SVGIG (reference sequence). The CDR3 has 14 amino acids.

The chain joins TRBV6-5 to TRBJ2-1, with 7 bases matching TRBD1. CDR3 length: 15 residues. The V gene end was trimmed by 6 bases and the J gene end by 0 bases; junction bases not matched to a gene: 5. Per germline, CDR1 MNHEY and CDR2 SVGAGI. The CDR3 reads CASRTGQSSYNEQFF. In DNA, the CDR3 is TGTGCCAGCAGGACAGGGCAGAGCTCCTACAATGAGCAGTTCTTC.

This clone was found once. The genes are TRBV29-1 and TRBJ1-2, with 7 bases fitting TRBD1. With V trimmed by 7 bases and J by 8 bases, 7 bases remained unmatched. From germline, CDR1 is SQVTM and CDR2 ANQGSEA. The CDR3 loop spans 11 amino acids. The CDR3 protein is CSAGQAGGYTF. The CDR3 DNA is TGCAGCGCCGGACAGGCAGGGGGCTACACCTTC.

The rearrangement uses TRBV9 and TRBJ2-1; TRBD1 aligns across 8 bases. There are 14 residues in the CDR3. V was clipped by 6 bases and J by 8 bases; unmatched bases: 10. CDR1 SGDLS and CDR2 YYNGEE come from the germline V gene. CDR3 sequence (DNA): TGTGCCAGCAACAGGGGGGAGGCTGTCTATGAGCAGTTCTTC. Encoded protein: CASNRGEAVYEQFF.

The rearrangement links TRBV5-1 to TRBJ2-3; D uncertain. Germline CDR1 reads SGHRS; CDR2 reads YFSETQ. Trimming shortened V by 4 bases and J by 6 bases, and 12 bases separated the two germline ends. The CDR3 runs to 13 residues. CDR3 protein: CASSNLLGDTQYF. The DNA for the CDR3 is TGCGCCAGCAGCAACCTACTGGGCGATACGCAGTATTTT.

The chain combines TRBV28 with TRBJ1-5; 8 bases are a match to TRBD1. The CDR3 has 12 residues. Trimming took 6 bases from V and 7 from J; bases not matched to a gene: 2. CDR1 is MDHEN and CDR2 is SYDVKM in the germline V gene. The CDR3 loop is CASRTGEQPQHF. In nucleotides, the CDR3 is TGTGCCAGCAGGACAGGGGAACAGCCCCAGCATTTT. Together with reference TRBV28 and TRBJ1-5, the CDR3 gives the full variable domain: DVKVTQSSRYLVKRTGEKVFLECVQDMDHENMFWYRQDPGLGLRLIYFSYDVKMKEKGDIPEGYSVSREKKERFSLILESASTNQTSMYLCASRTGEQPQHFGDGTRLSIL.

The CDR3 coding sequence is TGCGCCAGCAGTCAATCTCGCACCGAGGAGGGCTACACCTTC. It codes for CASSQSRTEEGYTF. The V and J genes are TRBV23-1 and TRBJ1-2; D is unclear. TRBV23-1 is an open reading frame, and its role is uncertain. The CDR3 length is 14 residues. Deletions cut 0 bases from V and 8 bases from J, with 13 bases between.

The V call is TRBV11-3, the J call TRBJ2-3, with 10 bases lining up with TRBD1. V was pared by 3 bases and J by 4 bases, with 7 bases of the junction left unmatched. The CDR3 spans 16 residues. Germline V CDR1 and CDR2: SGHNT, YENEEA. The CDR3 region is CASSLDGDRGADTQYF. CDR3 nucleotide sequence: TGTGCCAGCAGCTTGGATGGGGACAGGGGCGCAGATACGCAGTATTTT.

This clone was seen once. This chain connects TRBV6-5 to TRBJ1-4; TRBD1 aligns across 9 bases. The J segment lost 8 bases and the V segment lost 8 bases, leaving 9 bases of the junction unmatched. The CDR3 contains 14 residues. CDR1 and CDR2 (germline): MNHEY, SVGAGI. The CDR3 region is CASGRTGEREKLFF. DNA of the CDR3: TGTGCCAGCGGACGGACAGGGGAAAGGGAAAAACTGTTTTTT.

Concerning this clone: Since a far larger clone is one base different, this is likely a read error. Other DNA sequences in the sample encode the same CDR3. This rearrangement joins TRBV4-2 to TRBJ2-3, with 10 bases identical to TRBD2. The CDR3 contains 16 residues. With V trimmed by 0 bases and J by 1 base, 1 base remained unmatched. In germline, CDR1 is LGHNA, CDR2 YNFKEQ. The CDR3 nucleotides are TGTGCCAGCAGCCAAGATCTAGCGGGGGGCACAGATACGCAGTATTTT. It translates to CASSQDLAGGTDTQYF.

This chain joins TRBV6-2 or TRBV6-3 and TRBJ2-5; maybe TRBD2 (5 bases). Trimming removed 4 bases at V and 7 bases at J, with 7 bases between. There are 11 residues in the CDR3. Germline assignment: CDR1 MNHEY and CDR2 SVGEGT. In DNA form, the CDR3 reads TGTGCCAGCAGTTCGGCGGGGACCCAGTACTTC. Amino acid sequence: CASSSAGTQYF.

The chain couples TRBV3-1 (or the pseudogene TRBV3-2) to TRBJ2-3, with 16 bases aligning to TRBD2. The CDR3 runs to 14 residues. The germline V gene encodes CDR1 LGHDT and CDR2 YNNKEL (reference sequence). Trimming removed 10 bases from V and 6 bases from J; junction bases left unmatched: 4. The CDR3 DNA is TGTGCCACTGGGACTAGCGGGGGGGCTGATACGCAGTATTTT. Translating gives CATGTSGGADTQYF.

This clone was found a few times. V and J are TRBV12-5 and TRBJ1-6; 8 bases line up with TRBD1. J gave up 10 bases and V 1 base, and 6 bases lay outside the gene matches. This CDR3 spans 15 amino acids. Germline V lookup: CDR1 LGHNT, CDR2 FRNRAP. The CDR3 sequence: CASGLGTGYYSPLHF. The CDR3 DNA follows: TGTGCTAGTGGTTTGGGGACAGGGTATTACTCACCCCTCCACTTT.

This clone was counted between two and nine times. J is TRBJ2-2 and V is TRBV7-2, with a possible D match to TRBD2 (6 bases). Germline V lookup: CDR1 SGHTA, CDR2 FQGNSA. V was shortened by 0 bases and J by 7 bases, with 12 bases between the two germline ends. The length of the CDR3 is 15 residues. The CDR3 loop is CASSLARGAGGELFF. CDR3 bases: TGTGCCAGCAGCTTAGCGCGCGGGGCCGGCGGGGAGCTGTTTTTT.

This clone was observed once. The V gene is TRBV28, the J gene TRBJ1-1; D might be TRBD1 (5 bases). From germline, CDR1 is MDHEN and CDR2 SYDVKM. CDR3 length: 17 residues. V lost 3 bases to trimming and J lost 1 base, with 18 bases between them. CDR3 region: CASSFPSLSGGNTEAFF. In nucleotides, the CDR3 is TGTGCCAGCAGTTTCCCCTCCCTGTCGGGGGGGAACACTGAAGCTTTCTTT.

The chain recombines TRBV30 with TRBJ1-1; no clear D gene. The V gene lost 8 bases and the J gene lost 10 bases, with 14 bases spanning the gap. Germline CDR1 GTSNPN, CDR2 SVGIG (reference sequence). The CDR3 spans 10 residues. The CDR3 is CARTPGIAFF. CDR3 nucleotides: TGTGCCAGAACTCCCGGGATAGCTTTCTTT.

The chain has TRBV11-3 and TRBJ1-3, with 8 positions matching TRBD1. CDR3 length: 15 amino acids. V dropped 5 bases and J dropped 0; count of bases not matched to a gene: 3. Germline V gene data show CDR1 as SGHNT and CDR2 as YENEEA. The DNA of the CDR3 is TGTGCCAGCAGCCGGGGACAGGCCTCTGGAAACACCATATATTTT. Amino acid sequence: CASSRGQASGNTIYF. The full variable domain, in which reference TRBV11-3 and TRBJ1-3 provide the parts outside the CDR3, is EAGVVQSPRYKIIEKKQPVAFWCNPISGHNTLYWYLQNLGQGPELLIRYENEEAVDDSQLPKDRFSAERLKGVDSTLKIQPAELGDSAVYLCASSRGQASGNTIYFGEGSWLTVV.

The rearrangement links TRBV18 to TRBJ1-1, with 7 bases aligning to TRBD1. Germline CDR1 and CDR2: KGHSH and LQKENI. Trimming removed 3 bases from V and 1 base from J; junction bases left unmatched: 5. There are 15 residues in the CDR3. CDR3 DNA: TGTGCCAGCTCACCGGGGGGACAGCCGAACACTGAAGCTTTCTTT. This codes for CASSPGGQPNTEAFF.